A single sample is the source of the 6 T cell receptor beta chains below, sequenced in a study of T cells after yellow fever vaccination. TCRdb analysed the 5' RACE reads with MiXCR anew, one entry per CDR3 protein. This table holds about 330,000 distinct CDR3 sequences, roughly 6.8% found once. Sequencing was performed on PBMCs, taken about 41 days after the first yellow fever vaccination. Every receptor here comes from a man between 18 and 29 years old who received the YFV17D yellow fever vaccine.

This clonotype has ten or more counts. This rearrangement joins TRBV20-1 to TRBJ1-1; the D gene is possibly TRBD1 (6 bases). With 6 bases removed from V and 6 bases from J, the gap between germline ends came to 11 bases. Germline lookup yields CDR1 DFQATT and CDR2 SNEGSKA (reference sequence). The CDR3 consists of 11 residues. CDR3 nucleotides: TGCAGTGCGAACAGGGTCGCTGAAGCTTTCTTT. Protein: CSANRVAEAFF.

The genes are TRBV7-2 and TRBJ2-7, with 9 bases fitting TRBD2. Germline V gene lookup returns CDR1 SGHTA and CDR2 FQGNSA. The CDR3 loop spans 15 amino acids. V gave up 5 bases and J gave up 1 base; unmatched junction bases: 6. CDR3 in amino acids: CASSLGLAYSYEQYV. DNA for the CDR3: TGTGCCAGCAGCCTGGGACTAGCCTATTCCTACGAGCAGTACGTC.

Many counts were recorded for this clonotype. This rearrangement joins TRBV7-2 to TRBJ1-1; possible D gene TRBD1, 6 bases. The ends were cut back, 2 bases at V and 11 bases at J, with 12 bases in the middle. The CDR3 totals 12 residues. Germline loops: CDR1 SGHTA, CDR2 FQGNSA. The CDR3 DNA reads TGTGCCAGCAGCTTAATCGGGGGCGACGCTTTCTTT. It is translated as CASSLIGGDAFF. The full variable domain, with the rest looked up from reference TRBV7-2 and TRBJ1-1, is GAGVSQSPSNKVTEKGKDVELRCDPISGHTALYWYRQSLGQGLEFLIYFQGNSAPDKSGLPSDRFSAERTGGSVSTLTIQRTQQEDSAVYLCASSLIGGDAFFGQGTRLTVV.

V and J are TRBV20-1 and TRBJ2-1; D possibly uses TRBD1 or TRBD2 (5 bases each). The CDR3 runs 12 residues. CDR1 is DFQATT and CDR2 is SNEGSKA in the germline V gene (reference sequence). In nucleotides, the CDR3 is TGCAGCATTTCGGGACCCCCCAATGAGCAGTTCTTC. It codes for CSISGPPNEQFF.

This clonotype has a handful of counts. The CDR3 is CASSPSWREYNEQFF. The CDR3 coding sequence is TGTGCCAGCTCACCAAGCTGGCGGGAATACAATGAGCAGTTCTTC. The V gene is TRBV18, the J gene TRBJ2-1; possibly TRBD2 for D (6 bases). Deletions cut 2 bases from V and 4 bases from J, with 12 bases between. CDR3 length: 15 amino acids. Germline-derived CDR1 and CDR2 are KGHSH and LQKENI.

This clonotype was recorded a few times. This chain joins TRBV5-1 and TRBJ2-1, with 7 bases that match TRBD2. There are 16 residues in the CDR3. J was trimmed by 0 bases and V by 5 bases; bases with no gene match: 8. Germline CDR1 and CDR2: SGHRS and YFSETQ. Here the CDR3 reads CASRFQAGSSYNEQFF. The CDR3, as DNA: TGCGCCAGCAGATTCCAAGCGGGGAGCTCCTACAATGAGCAGTTCTTC.